Included here is one TCR beta chain sequence, with context. This record belongs to a study of blood T cell repertoires in COVID-19. Study at large: T cells, B-cell-depleted T cells, or PBMCs supplied cDNA or gDNA.

The authors' processing: Amplified reference gene primers provided the basis for estimating nucleated cell counts. Method: immunoSEQ multiplex PCR; TCRdb's copy keeps in-frame clones and lacks some. V and J calls and clone size are those listed in that table; D and trimming were worked out from the DNA. The sample contains 50,000 to 60,000 clones, roughly 91% of which appear only once. The specimen was peripheral blood. The sequence derives from an elderly man with active or convalescent COVID-19.

The DNA of the CDR3 is TGTGCCAGCAGTGACAGGGGGCGTGATGGCTACACCTTC. The encoded protein is CASSDRGRDGYTF. The chain carries TRBV2 and TRBJ1-2; 8 positions agree with TRBD1. The ends lost 3 bases at V and 6 bases at J; junction bases unmatched: 3. The CDR3 loop spans 13 amino acids. In germline, CDR1 is SNHLY, CDR2 FYNNEI.